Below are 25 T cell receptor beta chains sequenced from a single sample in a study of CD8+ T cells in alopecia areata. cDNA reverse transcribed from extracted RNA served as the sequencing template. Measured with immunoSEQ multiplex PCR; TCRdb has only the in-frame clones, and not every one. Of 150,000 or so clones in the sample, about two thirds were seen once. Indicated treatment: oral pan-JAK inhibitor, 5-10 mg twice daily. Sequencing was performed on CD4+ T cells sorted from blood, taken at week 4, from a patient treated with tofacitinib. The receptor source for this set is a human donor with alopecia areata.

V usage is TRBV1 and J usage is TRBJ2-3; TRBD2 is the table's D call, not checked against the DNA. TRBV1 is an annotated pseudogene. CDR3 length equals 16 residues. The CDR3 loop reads CTSSQDKRGGTDTQYF. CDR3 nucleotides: TGCACCAGCAGCCAAGATAAGCGGGGGGGCACAGATACGCAGTATTTT.

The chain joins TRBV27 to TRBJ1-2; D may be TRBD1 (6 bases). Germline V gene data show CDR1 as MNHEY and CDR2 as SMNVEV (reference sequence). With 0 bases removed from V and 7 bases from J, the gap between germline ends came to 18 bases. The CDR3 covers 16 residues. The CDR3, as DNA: TGTGCCAGCAGTTTATCCAGGACAGCCCTAAGAGGTGGCTACACCTTC. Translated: CASSLSRTALRGGYTF.

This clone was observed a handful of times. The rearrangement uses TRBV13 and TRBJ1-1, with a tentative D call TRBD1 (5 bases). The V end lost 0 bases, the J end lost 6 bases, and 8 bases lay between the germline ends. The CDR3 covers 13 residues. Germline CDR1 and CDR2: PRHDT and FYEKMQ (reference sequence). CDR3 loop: CASSLGQGSEAFF. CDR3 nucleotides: TGTGCCAGCAGCTTAGGTCAGGGTTCTGAAGCTTTCTTT.

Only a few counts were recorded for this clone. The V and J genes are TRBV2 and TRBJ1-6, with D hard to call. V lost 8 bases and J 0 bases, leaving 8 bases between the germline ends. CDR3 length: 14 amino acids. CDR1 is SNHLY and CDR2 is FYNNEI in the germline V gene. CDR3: CASYRSSYNSPLHF. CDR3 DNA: TGTGCCAGCTATCGGAGCTCCTATAATTCACCCCTCCACTTT.

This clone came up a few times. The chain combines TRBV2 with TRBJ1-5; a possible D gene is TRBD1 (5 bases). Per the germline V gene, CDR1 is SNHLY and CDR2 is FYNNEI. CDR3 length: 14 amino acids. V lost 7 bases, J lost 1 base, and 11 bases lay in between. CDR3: CASKRGGSNQPQHF. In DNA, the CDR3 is TGTGCCAGCAAGAGGGGAGGGAGCAATCAGCCCCAGCATTTT.

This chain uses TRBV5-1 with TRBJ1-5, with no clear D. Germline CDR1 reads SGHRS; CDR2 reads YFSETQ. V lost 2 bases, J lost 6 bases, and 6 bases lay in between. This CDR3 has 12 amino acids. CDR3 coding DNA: TGCGCCAGCAGCTTTTTGGGTCAGCCCCAGCATTTT. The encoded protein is CASSFLGQPQHF.

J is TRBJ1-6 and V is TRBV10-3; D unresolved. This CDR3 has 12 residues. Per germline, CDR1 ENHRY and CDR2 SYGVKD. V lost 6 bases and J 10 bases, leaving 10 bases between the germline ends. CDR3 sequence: CAIRGSSSPLHF. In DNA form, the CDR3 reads TGTGCCATCAGGGGTTCCAGCTCACCCCTCCACTTT.

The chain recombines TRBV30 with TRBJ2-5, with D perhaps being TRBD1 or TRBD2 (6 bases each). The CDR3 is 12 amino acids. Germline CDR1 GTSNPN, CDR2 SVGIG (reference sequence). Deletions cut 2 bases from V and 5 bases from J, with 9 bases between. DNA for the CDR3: TGTGCCTGGAGTACAGGGAGGGAGACCCAGTACTTC. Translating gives CAWSTGRETQYF.

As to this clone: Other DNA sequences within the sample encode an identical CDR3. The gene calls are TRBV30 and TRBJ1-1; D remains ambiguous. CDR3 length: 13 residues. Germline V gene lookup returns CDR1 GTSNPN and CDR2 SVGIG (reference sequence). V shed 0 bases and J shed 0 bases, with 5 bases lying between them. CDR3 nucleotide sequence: TGTGCCTGGAGTGTACGCCTGAACACTGAAGCTTTCTTT. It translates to CAWSVRLNTEAFF.

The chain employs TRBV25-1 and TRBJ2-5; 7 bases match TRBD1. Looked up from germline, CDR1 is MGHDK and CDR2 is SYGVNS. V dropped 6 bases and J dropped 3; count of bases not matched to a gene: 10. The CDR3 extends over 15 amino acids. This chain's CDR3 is CASRGTGTDKETQYF. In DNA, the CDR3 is TGTGCCAGCAGGGGAACCGGGACAGATAAAGAGACCCAGTACTTC.

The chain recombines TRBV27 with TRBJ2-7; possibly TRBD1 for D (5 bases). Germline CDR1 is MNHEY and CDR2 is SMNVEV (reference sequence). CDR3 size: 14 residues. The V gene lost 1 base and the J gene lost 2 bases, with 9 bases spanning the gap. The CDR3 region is CASSLFRATYEQYF. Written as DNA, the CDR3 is TGTGCCAGCAGTTTATTCAGGGCCACCTACGAGCAGTACTTC.

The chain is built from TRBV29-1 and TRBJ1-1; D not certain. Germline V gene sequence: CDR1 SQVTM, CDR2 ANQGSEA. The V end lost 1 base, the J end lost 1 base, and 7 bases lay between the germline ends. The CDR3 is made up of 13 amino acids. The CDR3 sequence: CSVEGPGNTEAFF. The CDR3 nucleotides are TGCAGCGTTGAAGGCCCGGGGAACACTGAAGCTTTCTTT.

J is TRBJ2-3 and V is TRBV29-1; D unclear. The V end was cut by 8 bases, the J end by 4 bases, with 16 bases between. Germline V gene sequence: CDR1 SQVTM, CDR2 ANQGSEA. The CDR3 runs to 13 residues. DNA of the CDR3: TGCAGCTTCCGGGCCTTCTGGGCAGATACGCAGTATTTT. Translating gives CSFRAFWADTQYF.

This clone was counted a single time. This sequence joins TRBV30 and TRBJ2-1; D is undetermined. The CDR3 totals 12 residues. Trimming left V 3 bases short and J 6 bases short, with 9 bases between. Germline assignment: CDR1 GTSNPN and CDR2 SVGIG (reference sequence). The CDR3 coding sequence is TGTGCCTGGAGCCATAGCTCCAATGAGCAGTTCTTC. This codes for CAWSHSSNEQFF.

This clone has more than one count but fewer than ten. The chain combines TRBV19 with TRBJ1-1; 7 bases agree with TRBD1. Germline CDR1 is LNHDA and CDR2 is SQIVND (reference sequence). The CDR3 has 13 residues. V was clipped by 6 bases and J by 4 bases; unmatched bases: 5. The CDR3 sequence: CASRMTGTTEAFF. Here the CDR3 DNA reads TGTGCCAGTAGAATGACAGGGACCACTGAAGCTTTCTTT.

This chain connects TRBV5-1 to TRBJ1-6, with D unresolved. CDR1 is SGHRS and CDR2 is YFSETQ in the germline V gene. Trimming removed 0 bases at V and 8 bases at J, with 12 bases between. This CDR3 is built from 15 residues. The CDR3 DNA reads TGCGCCAGCAGCTTGGCCGTGGCAGAAGATTCACCCCTCCACTTT. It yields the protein CASSLAVAEDSPLHF.

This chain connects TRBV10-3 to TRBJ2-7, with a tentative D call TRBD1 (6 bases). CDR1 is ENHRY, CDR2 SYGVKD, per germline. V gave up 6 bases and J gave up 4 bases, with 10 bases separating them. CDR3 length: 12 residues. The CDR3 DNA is TGTGCCATCAGCGACAGGCAGTACGAGCAGTACTTC. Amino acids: CAISDRQYEQYF.

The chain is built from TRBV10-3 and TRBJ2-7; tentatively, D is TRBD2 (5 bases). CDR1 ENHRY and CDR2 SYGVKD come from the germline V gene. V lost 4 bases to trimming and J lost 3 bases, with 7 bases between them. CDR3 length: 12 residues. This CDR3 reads CAISGGFYEQYF. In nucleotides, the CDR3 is TGTGCCATCAGTGGAGGGTTCTACGAGCAGTACTTC.

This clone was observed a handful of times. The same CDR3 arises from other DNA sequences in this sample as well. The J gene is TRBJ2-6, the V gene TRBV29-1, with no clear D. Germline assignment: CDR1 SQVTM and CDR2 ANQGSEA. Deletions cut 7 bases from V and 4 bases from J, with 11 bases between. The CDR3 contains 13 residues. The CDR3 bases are TGCAGCGCCCGTAGTTCGGGGGCCAACGTCCTGACTTTC. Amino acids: CSARSSGANVLTF.

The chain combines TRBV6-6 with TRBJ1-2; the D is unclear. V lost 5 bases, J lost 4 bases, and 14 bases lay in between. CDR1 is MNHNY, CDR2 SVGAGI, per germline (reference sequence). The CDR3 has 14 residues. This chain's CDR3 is CASSGGGLAYGYTF. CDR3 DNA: TGTGCCAGCAGTGGAGGAGGGTTGGCCTATGGCTACACCTTC.

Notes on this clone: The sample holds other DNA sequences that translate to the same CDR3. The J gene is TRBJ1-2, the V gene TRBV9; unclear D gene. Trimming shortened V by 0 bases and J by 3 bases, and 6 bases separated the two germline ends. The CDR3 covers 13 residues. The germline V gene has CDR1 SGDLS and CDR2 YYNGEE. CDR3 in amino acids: CASSVEGHYGYTF. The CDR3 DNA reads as TGTGCCAGCAGCGTAGAGGGTCACTATGGCTACACCTTC.

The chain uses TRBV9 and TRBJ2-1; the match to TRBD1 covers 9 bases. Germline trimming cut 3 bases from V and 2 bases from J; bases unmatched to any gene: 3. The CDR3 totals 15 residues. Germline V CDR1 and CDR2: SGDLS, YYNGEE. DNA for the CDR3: TGTGCCAGCAGCGCGACAGGGGGTACCTACAATGAGCAGTTCTTC. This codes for CASSATGGTYNEQFF.

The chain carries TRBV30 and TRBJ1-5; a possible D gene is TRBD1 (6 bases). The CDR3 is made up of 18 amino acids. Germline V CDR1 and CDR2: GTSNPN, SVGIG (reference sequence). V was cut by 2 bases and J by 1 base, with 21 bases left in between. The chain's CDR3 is CAWSKPGHGTVSNQPQHF. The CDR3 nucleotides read TGTGCCTGGAGTAAGCCGGGACACGGGACTGTAAGCAATCAGCCCCAGCATTTT.

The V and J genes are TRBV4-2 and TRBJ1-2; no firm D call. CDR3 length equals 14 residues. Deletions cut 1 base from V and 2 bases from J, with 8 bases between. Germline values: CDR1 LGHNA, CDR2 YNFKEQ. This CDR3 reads CASSQVEGNYGYTF. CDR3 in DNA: TGTGCCAGCAGCCAAGTCGAAGGAAACTATGGCTACACCTTC.

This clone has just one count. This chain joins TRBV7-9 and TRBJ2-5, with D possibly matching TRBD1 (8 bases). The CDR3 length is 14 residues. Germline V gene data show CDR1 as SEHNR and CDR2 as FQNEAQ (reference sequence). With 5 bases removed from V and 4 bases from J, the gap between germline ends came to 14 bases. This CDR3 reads CASSPDREGETQYF. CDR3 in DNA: TGTGCCAGCAGCCCGGACAGGGAGGGAGAGACCCAGTACTTC.